Shown below are 16 T cell receptor beta chains from a single sample sequenced in a study of OX40 agonist ivuxolimab in advanced cancers. Data came from immunoSEQ multiplex PCR; TCRdb stores just in-frame clones and leaves some out. Here the sample spans approximately 73,000 clones, around 90% being singletons. Sequencing was performed on CD4+ or CD8+ T cells sorted from blood, taken in a trial of the OX40 agonist ivuxolimab. The source of these receptors is an adult with an advanced solid tumor such as melanoma, head and neck, liver or kidney cancer.

This clone has just one count. This sequence joins TRBV13 and TRBJ2-3; TRBD2 aligns across 11 bases. This CDR3 is 17 amino acids long. Germline CDR1 is PRHDT and CDR2 is FYEKMQ (reference sequence). V dropped 4 bases and J dropped 8; count of bases not matched to a gene: 14. This CDR3 reads CASSSRGKRLAGFTQYF. The CDR3 nucleotides read TGTGCCAGCAGCTCGAGGGGAAAAAGACTAGCGGGATTTACGCAGTATTTT.

The chain has TRBV6-1 and TRBJ2-5; D is tentatively TRBD1 or TRBD2 (7 bases each). The closer fit of TRBJ2-7 to the DNA end suggests the J call may be wrong. The CDR3 covers 17 residues. CDR1 and CDR2 (germline): MNHNS, SASEGT. CDR3 nucleotides: TGTGCCAGCAGTGCCCCGACAGGGAGGGGAGCACCTTACGAGCAGTACTTC. Translation: CASSAPTGRGAPYEQYF.

This chain's CDR3 is CASSRERGGNEQYF. The CDR3 DNA reads as TGCGCCAGCAGCCGTGAGCGGGGCGGGAACGAGCAGTACTTC. The chain couples TRBV4-1 to TRBJ2-7; 7 nucleotides agree with TRBD2. The CDR3 spans 14 residues. Germline assignment: CDR1 MGHRA and CDR2 YSYEKL. With V trimmed by 4 bases and J by 5 bases, 8 bases remained unmatched.

The chain couples TRBV27 to TRBJ2-1; TRBD2 matches at 11 bases. Trimming took 8 bases from V and 5 from J; bases not matched to a gene: 11. The CDR3 totals 16 residues. Germline CDR1 MNHEY, CDR2 SMNVEV (reference sequence). The CDR3 nucleotides read TGTGCCAGCGGTCCACTAGCGGGAGTTCTGGACAATGAGCAGTTCTTC. It codes for CASGPLAGVLDNEQFF.

The V gene is TRBV5-1, the J gene TRBJ2-7; maybe TRBD1 (6 bases). CDR1 and CDR2 (germline): SGHRS, YFSETQ. Trimming cost V 0 bases and J 4 bases, with 11 bases left between them. The CDR3 length is 14 residues. The CDR3 region is CASSLAGAQYEQYF. Here the CDR3 DNA reads TGCGCCAGCAGCTTGGCAGGGGCTCAGTACGAGCAGTACTTC.

A word on this clone: One end of the junction varies from germline; a read error may be responsible. This rearrangement joins TRBV18 to TRBJ2-1; 7 nucleotides line up with TRBD2. Germline CDR1 is KGHSH and CDR2 is LQKENI. CDR3 length equals 11 residues. CDR3 coding DNA: TGTGCCAGCTCACCGCAGGGAGGGCCGGTCTTC. The encoded protein is CASSPQGGPVF.

This chain connects TRBV19 to TRBJ1-1; possibly TRBD1 for D (6 bases). CDR1 is LNHDA, CDR2 SQIVND, per germline (reference sequence). CDR3 length: 12 residues. Between the trimmed V and J ends, which lost 8 bases and 5 bases, there was a span of 12 bases. Here the CDR3 DNA reads TGTGCCAGTCGAGTGAGGGGGACTGAAGCTTTCTTT. It encodes CASRVRGTEAFF. The full variable domain, completed using reference TRBV19 and TRBJ1-1, is DGGITQSPKYLFRKEGQNVTLSCEQNLNHDAMYWYRQDPGQGLRLIYYSQIVNDFQKGDIAEGYSVSREKKESFPLTVTSAQKNPTAFYLCASRVRGTEAFFGQGTRLTVV.

The rearrangement joins TRBV7-6 to TRBJ2-7; 7 bases line up with TRBD2. This CDR3 contains 15 residues. The J segment lost 2 bases and the V segment lost 3 bases, leaving 7 bases of the junction unmatched. Germline V gives CDR1 SGHVS, CDR2 FNYEAQ. This chain's CDR3 is CASSFGSGGPYEQYF. CDR3 in DNA: TGTGCCAGCAGCTTTGGGTCGGGAGGCCCCTACGAGCAGTACTTC.

The chain joins TRBV27 to TRBJ1-4; D is perhaps TRBD1 (5 bases). The germline gives CDR1 MNHEY, CDR2 SMNVEV (reference sequence). The CDR3 has 14 amino acids. Trimming removed 6 bases from V and 0 bases from J, with 8 bases in between. The CDR3 region is CASSRGPTNEKLFF. CDR3 coding DNA: TGTGCCAGCAGCCGGGGCCCAACTAATGAAAAACTGTTTTTT.

The gene calls are TRBV4-2 and TRBJ2-7; D is undetermined. Deletions cut 5 bases from V and 6 bases from J, with 14 bases between. Germline loops: CDR1 LGHNA, CDR2 YNFKEQ. CDR3 length: 13 residues. As DNA, the CDR3 is TGTGCCAGCAGCTTGGGCATTCCCCCCGAGCAGTACTTC. It translates to CASSLGIPPEQYF.

This rearrangement joins TRBV18 to TRBJ2-7; 7 positions agree with TRBD2. The CDR3 has 13 residues. V lost 6 bases and J lost 6; bases outside the gene matches: 8. Germline V gene sequence: CDR1 KGHSH, CDR2 LQKENI. In DNA, the CDR3 is TGTGCCAGCTCGCCGGGACTATCGCCCGAGCAGTACTTC. Amino acid sequence: CASSPGLSPEQYF.

This clone was detected once. This rearrangement joins TRBV11-2 to TRBJ1-3; D ambiguous. V was pared by 3 bases and J by 2 bases, with 14 bases between. Germline lookup yields CDR1 SGHAT and CDR2 FQNNGV. The CDR3 has 16 residues. The CDR3 sequence is CASSFAGRAAGNTIYF. The DNA of the CDR3 is TGTGCCAGCAGCTTCGCAGGCAGAGCGGCTGGAAACACCATATATTTT.

The J gene is TRBJ1-4, the V gene TRBV11-2; D not resolved. This CDR3 has 14 residues. Germline CDR1 SGHAT, CDR2 FQNNGV. V shed 7 bases and J shed 5 bases, with 14 bases lying between them. The CDR3 region is CASTLGSGNEKLFF. DNA of the CDR3: TGTGCCAGCACCCTCGGCAGCGGGAATGAAAAACTGTTTTTT.

The rearrangement joins TRBV4-1 to TRBJ2-7; 7 nucleotides align to TRBD1. Germline V gives CDR1 MGHRA, CDR2 YSYEKL. The CDR3 loop spans 16 amino acids. The junction had 6 bases not matched to a gene; V was cut back by 1 base and J by 0 bases. The CDR3 nucleotides are TGCGCCAGCAGCCAAGGGGCTAGGGACAGCTCCTACGAGCAGTACTTC. Translation: CASSQGARDSSYEQYF.

The chain has TRBV5-1 and TRBJ2-2, with D perhaps given as TRBD1 or TRBD2 (5 bases each). The V gene's germline CDR1 is SGHRS and CDR2 YFSETQ. CDR3 length equals 16 residues. V was shortened by 4 bases and J by 6 bases, with 19 bases between the two germline ends. CDR3 sequence (DNA): TGCGCCAGCAGCACCGAACCGGGACGCCTTGCCGGGGAGCTGTTTTTT. Its translation is CASSTEPGRLAGELFF.

The chain is built from TRBV11-3 and TRBJ1-2, with TRBD1 matching over 9 bases. Looked up from germline, CDR1 is SGHNT and CDR2 is YENEEA. The ends lost 0 bases at V and 8 bases at J; junction bases unmatched: 10. The length of the CDR3 is 16 residues. The CDR3 protein is CASSLDRYRDREGYTF. CDR3 sequence (DNA): TGTGCCAGCAGCTTAGATCGATACCGGGACAGGGAAGGCTACACCTTC.